The sequence of this T cell receptor (beta chain) was determined in a study of cytomegalovirus exposure and HLA in healthy donors. Germline CDR1 reads SGHRS; CDR2 reads YFSETQ. This CDR3 has 14 residues. V lost 6 bases, J lost 6 bases, and 6 bases stayed unmatched. Notes on the study in general: Owing to their indistinguishability, certain V segments, notably TRBV6-2 and TRBV6-3, were excluded. Segments of the TCR beta V type were, in most cases, productive about 87% or about 30% of the time in an earlier analysis. In vitro experiments confirmed that three CMV-associated chains were specific for CMV antigens. Rare TCR sequences dominated, though some public TCRs recurred in many donors.

Both 60 Vbeta primers and 13 Jbeta primers went into the PCR. Libraries were prepared by immunoSEQ multiplex PCR; TCRdb keeps only in-frame clonotypes and omits some of them. This sample's table has some 150,000 clones. Of note for this clone: As yet, its antigen is unknown.

This TCR was recovered from a woman aged 18-35 years in good health and CMV-seropositive. The chain couples TRBV5-1 to TRBJ2-2, with 9 bases fitting TRBD2. The specimen was PBMCs. The CDR3 coding sequence is TGCGCCAGCAAGGTGGGACTAGCATCCGGGGAGCTGTTTTTT. This sequence encodes CASKVGLASGELFF.